A single sample is the source of the 19 T cell receptor beta chains below, sequenced in a study of blood T cell repertoires in COVID-19. The assay was immunoSEQ multiplex PCR, and TCRdb's table has in-frame clones only and misses some. The repertoire has approximately 300,000 clones, about 90% of them found once; the top ten carry approximately 5%. The sample consisted of PBMCs or T cells enriched from blood (not recorded which). These TCRs come from a woman aged 30 to 39 who had recovered from COVID-19.

The J gene is TRBJ2-7, the V gene TRBV2; 7 positions match TRBD2. This CDR3 has 15 amino acids. The germline V gene has CDR1 SNHLY and CDR2 FYNNEI. With 8 bases clipped from V and 3 bases from J, the junction kept 13 bases outside the gene matches. CDR3 in DNA: TGTGCCAGCTCGAGAAGTGGTGGGAGGGGCTACGAGCAGTACTTC. Residues: CASSRSGGRGYEQYF.

The chain is built from TRBV5-4 and TRBJ1-2; 7 positions agree with TRBD1. V shed 4 bases and J 8 bases; nucleotides not matched to a gene: 8. Germline lookup yields CDR1 SGHNT and CDR2 YYREEE (reference sequence). This CDR3 region has 13 residues. The CDR3 DNA reads TGTGCCAGCAGCCTGGACAGGCCTGGGGGCTACACCTTC. The encoded protein is CASSLDRPGGYTF.

CDR3 amino acids: CASSFGDRGYGYTF. CDR3 coding DNA: TGTGCCAGCAGTTTCGGGGACAGGGGCTATGGCTACACCTTC. V usage is TRBV6-2 or TRBV6-3 and J usage is TRBJ1-2, with 10 bases that match TRBD1. V was clipped by 4 bases and J by 4 bases; unmatched bases: 3. The CDR3 sequence is 14 residues long. Germline V lookup: CDR1 MNHEY, CDR2 SVGEGT.

This clone was picked up one time. The DNA for the CDR3 is TGTGCCAGCAGCCCCGGGCCGGGGGCCGGGGAGCTGTTTTTT. Translated: CASSPGPGAGELFF. The chain employs TRBV7-2 and TRBJ2-2, with a weak D call TRBD2 (6 bases). The ends were cut back, 5 bases at V and 6 bases at J, with 13 bases in the middle. This CDR3 is built from 14 residues. In germline, CDR1 is SGHTA, CDR2 FQGNSA. Using reference TRBV7-2 and TRBJ2-2 for the parts outside the CDR3, the full variable domain is GAGVSQSPSNKVTEKGKDVELRCDPISGHTALYWYRQSLGQGLEFLIYFQGNSAPDKSGLPSDRFSAERTGGSVSTLTIQRTQQEDSAVYLCASSPGPGAGELFFGEGSRLTVL.

This clone was detected once. The chain couples TRBV5-6 to TRBJ1-3, with 9 bases matching TRBD1. Germline V gives CDR1 SGHDT, CDR2 YYEEEE. Trimming at V came to 0 bases and at J to 4 bases, leaving 8 bases not matched to a gene. The length of the CDR3 is 17 residues. The CDR3 DNA follows: TGTGCCAGCAGCTTGGCCAAGGGACAGGGTCACGGAAACACCATATATTTT. Translated: CASSLAKGQGHGNTIYF.

This clone was recorded a few times. The V and J genes are TRBV7-2 and TRBJ1-1; 11 nucleotides align to TRBD1. CDR3 size: 16 residues. J was trimmed by 4 bases and V by 6 bases; bases with no gene match: 10. Germline lookup yields CDR1 SGHTA and CDR2 FQGNSA. CDR3 loop: CASRRDRGVSGTEAFF. The CDR3, as DNA: TGTGCCAGCAGGAGGGACAGGGGGGTCAGCGGCACTGAAGCTTTCTTT.

This clone was seen only a few times. This chain joins TRBV5-8 and TRBJ1-5; tentatively, D is TRBD1 (6 bases). Deletions cut 0 bases from V and 8 bases from J, with 15 bases between. The CDR3 spans 15 residues. Germline-derived CDR1 and CDR2 are SGHTS and YDEGEE. CDR3 nucleotides: TGTGCCAGCAGCTTGGGCAGGGGCCGGGGAGAGCCCCAGCATTTT. This encodes CASSLGRGRGEPQHF.

The chain employs TRBV5-1 and TRBJ2-4; tentatively, D is TRBD2 (6 bases). The V gene's germline CDR1 is SGHRS and CDR2 YFSETQ. V shed 2 bases and J shed 1 base, with 16 bases lying between them. The CDR3 has 17 residues. In DNA, the CDR3 is TGCGCCAGCAGCTTCGTTGGAGGGGTTAAGGCCAAAAACATTCAGTACTTC. Protein product: CASSFVGGVKAKNIQYF.

The CDR3 reads CASSQAGPNNSPLHF. The DNA of the CDR3 is TGCGCCAGCAGCCAAGCTGGGCCAAATAATTCACCCCTCCACTTT. This chain uses TRBV4-1 with TRBJ1-6; unclear D gene. The germline V gene has CDR1 MGHRA and CDR2 YSYEKL. The V end lost 1 base, the J end lost 5 bases, and 9 bases lay between the germline ends. CDR3 length equals 15 residues.

The rearrangement uses TRBV5-1 and TRBJ2-3, with D unresolved. V gave up 3 bases and J gave up 6 bases, with 8 bases separating them. Germline V gives CDR1 SGHRS, CDR2 YFSETQ. This CDR3 has 12 amino acids. CDR3 nucleotides: TGCGCCAGCAGCTATCAGTGGGATACGCAGTATTTT. It encodes CASSYQWDTQYF.

Details on this clone: The identical CDR3 is also encoded by other nucleotide sequences in the sample. CDR3: CASSLDRNTGELFF. The CDR3 nucleotides are TGCGCCAGCAGCTTGGACAGGAACACCGGGGAGCTGTTTTTT. V gene TRBV5-1 combines with J gene TRBJ2-2; the D is unclear. CDR1 is SGHRS, CDR2 YFSETQ, per germline. V was trimmed by 0 bases and J by 1 base, leaving 4 bases between them. The CDR3 runs 14 residues. The full variable domain, in which reference TRBV5-1 and TRBJ2-2 provide the parts outside the CDR3, is KAGVTQTPRYLIKTRGQQVTLSCSPISGHRSVSWYQQTPGQGLQFLFEYFSETQRNKGNFPGRFSGRQFSNSRSEMNVSTLELGDSALYLCASSLDRNTGELFFGEGSRLTVL.

The chain couples TRBV7-2 to TRBJ2-2, with TRBD1 matching 10 bases. Germline assignment: CDR1 SGHTA and CDR2 FQGNSA. CDR3 size: 17 residues. V shed 2 bases and J 4 bases; nucleotides not matched to a gene: 7. CDR3 sequence reads: CASSLIGWTGGTGELFF. DNA for the CDR3: TGTGCCAGCAGCTTAATAGGCTGGACAGGGGGCACCGGGGAGCTGTTTTTT. The full variable domain, in which reference TRBV7-2 and TRBJ2-2 provide the parts outside the CDR3, is GAGVSQSPSNKVTEKGKDVELRCDPISGHTALYWYRQSLGQGLEFLIYFQGNSAPDKSGLPSDRFSAERTGGSVSTLTIQRTQQEDSAVYLCASSLIGWTGGTGELFFGEGSRLTVL.

This chain joins TRBV11-2 and TRBJ1-1; 10 positions agree with TRBD1. V trimming: 5 bases; J trimming: 4 bases; junction bases outside the gene matches: 16. In germline, CDR1 is SGHAT, CDR2 FQNNGV. CDR3 length: 18 amino acids. In DNA, the CDR3 is TGTGCCAGCAGCGTCAGAAGGCAGACAGGGGGCATTCGCACTGAAGCTTTCTTT. Protein: CASSVRRQTGGIRTEAFF.

The J gene is TRBJ1-1, the V gene TRBV7-9, with a possible D match to TRBD1 (5 bases). The germline V and J ends were trimmed by 0 bases and 6 bases, with 8 bases remaining between them. Looked up from germline, CDR1 is SEHNR and CDR2 is FQNEAQ (reference sequence). The CDR3 extends over 13 amino acids. The CDR3 region has the DNA TGTGCCAGCAGCTTAGCGGAGGGACCTGAAGCTTTCTTT. It codes for CASSLAEGPEAFF.

The J gene is TRBJ1-4, the V gene TRBV5-6; 7 bases agree with TRBD1. The CDR3 is 14 residues long. The germline V gene encodes CDR1 SGHDT and CDR2 YYEEEE. V lost 2 bases and J lost 7; bases outside the gene matches: 5. The CDR3 sequence is CASSLQGRSEKLFF. CDR3 nucleotide sequence: TGTGCCAGCAGCTTACAGGGGAGGAGTGAAAAACTGTTTTTT.

This chain links TRBV27 with TRBJ1-1, with 11 bases matching TRBD1. The CDR3 is 16 amino acids. V lost 4 bases, J lost 3 bases, and 7 bases stayed unmatched. CDR1 is MNHEY, CDR2 SMNVEV, per germline (reference sequence). CDR3 DNA: TGTGCCAGCAGTTCGAGGACAGGGGGCTTGGACACTGAAGCTTTCTTT. Translated: CASSSRTGGLDTEAFF.

The chain's CDR3 is CASSLSKGTRVSYEQYF. CDR3 bases: TGTGCCAGCAGTTTATCTAAGGGAACCAGGGTCTCCTACGAGCAGTACTTC. This chain uses TRBV27 with TRBJ2-7; the D gene is possibly TRBD1 (5 bases). Trimming stripped 0 bases from V and 0 bases from J, with 15 bases between. The CDR3 consists of 17 residues. Germline assignment: CDR1 MNHEY and CDR2 SMNVEV (reference sequence).

The chain is built from TRBV5-4 and TRBJ1-5; 10 bases are a match to TRBD1. The trim removed 4 bases at V and 5 bases at J, leaving 3 bases unmatched. The germline V gene encodes CDR1 SGHNT and CDR2 YYREEE (reference sequence). CDR3 length: 14 residues. DNA for the CDR3: TGTGCCAGCAGCCTGGACAGGGGGGATCAGCCCCAGCATTTT. It is translated as CASSLDRGDQPQHF.

The chain uses TRBV29-1 and TRBJ2-1; TRBD1 might be the D (6 bases). The CDR3 totals 18 residues. Germline CDR1 and CDR2: SQVTM and ANQGSEA. The V gene lost 2 bases and the J gene lost 5 bases, with 25 bases spanning the gap. CDR3 DNA: TGCAGCGTTGAACCCTATCCGGGCAGGGCCAGGGGTAACAATGAGCAGTTCTTC. This gives the protein CSVEPYPGRARGNNEQFF.